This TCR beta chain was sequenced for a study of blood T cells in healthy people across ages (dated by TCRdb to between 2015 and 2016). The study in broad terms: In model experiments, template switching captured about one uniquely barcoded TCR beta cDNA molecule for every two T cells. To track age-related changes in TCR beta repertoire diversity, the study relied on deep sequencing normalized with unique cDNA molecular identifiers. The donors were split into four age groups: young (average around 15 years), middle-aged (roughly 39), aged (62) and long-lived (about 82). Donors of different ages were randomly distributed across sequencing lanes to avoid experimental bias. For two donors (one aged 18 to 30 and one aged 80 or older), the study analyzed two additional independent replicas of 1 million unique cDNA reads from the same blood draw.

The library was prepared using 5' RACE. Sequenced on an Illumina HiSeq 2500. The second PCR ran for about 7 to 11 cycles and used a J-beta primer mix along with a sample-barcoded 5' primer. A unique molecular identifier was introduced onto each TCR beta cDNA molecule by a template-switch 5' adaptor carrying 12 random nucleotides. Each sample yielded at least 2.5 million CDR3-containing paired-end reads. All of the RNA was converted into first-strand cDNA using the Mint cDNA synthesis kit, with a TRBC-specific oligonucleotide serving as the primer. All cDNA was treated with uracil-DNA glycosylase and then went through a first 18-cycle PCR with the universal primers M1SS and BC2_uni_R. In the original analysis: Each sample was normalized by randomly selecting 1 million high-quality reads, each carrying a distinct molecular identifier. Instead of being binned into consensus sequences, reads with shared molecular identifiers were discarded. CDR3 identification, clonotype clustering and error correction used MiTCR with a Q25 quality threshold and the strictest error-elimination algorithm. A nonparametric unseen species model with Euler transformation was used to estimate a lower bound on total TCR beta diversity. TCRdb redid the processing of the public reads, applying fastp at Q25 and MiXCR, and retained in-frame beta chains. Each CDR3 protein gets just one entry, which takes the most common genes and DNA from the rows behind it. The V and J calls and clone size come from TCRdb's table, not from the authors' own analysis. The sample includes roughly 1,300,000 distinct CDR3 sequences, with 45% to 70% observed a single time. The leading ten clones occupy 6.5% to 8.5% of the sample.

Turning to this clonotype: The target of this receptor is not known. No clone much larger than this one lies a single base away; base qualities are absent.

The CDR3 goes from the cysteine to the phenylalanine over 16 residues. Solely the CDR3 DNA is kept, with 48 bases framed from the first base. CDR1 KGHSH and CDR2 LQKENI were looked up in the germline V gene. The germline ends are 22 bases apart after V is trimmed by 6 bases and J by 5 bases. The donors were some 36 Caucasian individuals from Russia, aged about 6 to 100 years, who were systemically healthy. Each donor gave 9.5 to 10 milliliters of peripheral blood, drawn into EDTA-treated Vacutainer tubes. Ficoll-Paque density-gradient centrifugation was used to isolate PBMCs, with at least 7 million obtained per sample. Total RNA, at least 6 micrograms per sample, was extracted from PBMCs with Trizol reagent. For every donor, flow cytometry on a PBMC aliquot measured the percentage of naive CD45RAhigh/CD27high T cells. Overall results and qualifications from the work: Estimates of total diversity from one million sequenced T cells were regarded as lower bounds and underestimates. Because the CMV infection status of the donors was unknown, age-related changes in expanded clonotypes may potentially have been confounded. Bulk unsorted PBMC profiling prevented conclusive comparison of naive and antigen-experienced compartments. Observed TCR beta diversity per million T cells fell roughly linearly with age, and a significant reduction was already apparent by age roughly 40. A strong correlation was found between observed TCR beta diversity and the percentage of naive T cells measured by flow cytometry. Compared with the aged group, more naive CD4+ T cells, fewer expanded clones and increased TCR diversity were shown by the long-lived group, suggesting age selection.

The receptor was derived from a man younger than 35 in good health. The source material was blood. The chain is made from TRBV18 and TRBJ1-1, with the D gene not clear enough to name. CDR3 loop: CASSLDSIPGGTEAFF. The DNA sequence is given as TGTGCCAGCTCCCTGGACTCAATCCCTGGAGGGACTGAAGCTTTCTTT.